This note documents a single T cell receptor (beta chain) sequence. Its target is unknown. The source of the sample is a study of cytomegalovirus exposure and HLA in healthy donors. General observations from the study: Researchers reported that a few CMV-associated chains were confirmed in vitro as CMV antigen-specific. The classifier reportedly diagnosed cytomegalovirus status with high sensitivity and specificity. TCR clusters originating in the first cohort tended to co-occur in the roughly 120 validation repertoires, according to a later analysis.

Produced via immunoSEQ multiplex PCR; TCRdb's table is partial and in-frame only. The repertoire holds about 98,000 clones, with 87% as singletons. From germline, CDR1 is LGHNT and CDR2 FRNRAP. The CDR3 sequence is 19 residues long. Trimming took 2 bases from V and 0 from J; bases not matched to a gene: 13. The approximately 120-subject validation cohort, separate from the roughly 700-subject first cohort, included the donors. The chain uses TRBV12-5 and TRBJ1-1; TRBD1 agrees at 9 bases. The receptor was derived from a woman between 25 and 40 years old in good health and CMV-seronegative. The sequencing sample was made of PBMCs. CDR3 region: CASGLFGTGTLQMNTEAFF. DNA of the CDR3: TGTGCTAGTGGTTTGTTCGGGACAGGGACCCTTCAAATGAACACTGAAGCTTTCTTT.